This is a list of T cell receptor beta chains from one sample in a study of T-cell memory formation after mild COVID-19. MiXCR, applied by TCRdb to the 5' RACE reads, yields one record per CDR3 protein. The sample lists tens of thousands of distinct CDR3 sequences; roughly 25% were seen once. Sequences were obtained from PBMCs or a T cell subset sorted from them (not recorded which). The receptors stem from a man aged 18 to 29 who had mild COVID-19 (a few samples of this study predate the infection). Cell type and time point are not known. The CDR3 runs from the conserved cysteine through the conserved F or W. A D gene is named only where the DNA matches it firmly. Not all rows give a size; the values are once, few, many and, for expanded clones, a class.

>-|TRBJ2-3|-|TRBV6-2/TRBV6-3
TGTGCCAGCACCAAAGGCGAGCCGGGGACAGATACGCAGTATTTT
CASTKGEPGTDTQYF
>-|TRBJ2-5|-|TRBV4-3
TGCGCCAGCAGCCAAGAAAGACTGGTCCAAGAGACCCAGTACTTC
CASSQERLVQETQYF
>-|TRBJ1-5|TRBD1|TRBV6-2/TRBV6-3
TGTGCCAGCAGTTACGGGCGACAGGGTCGGCAGCCCCAGCATTTT
CASSYGRQGRQPQHF
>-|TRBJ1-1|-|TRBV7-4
TGTGCCAGCACCCCCTATCGTTTCTTT
CASTPYRFF
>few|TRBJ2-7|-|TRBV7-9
TGTGCCAGCAGCCCAGTCGCCGAGCAGTACTTC
CASSPVAEQYF
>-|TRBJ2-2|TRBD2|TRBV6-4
TGTGCCAGCACTATGACTAGCGGGGGGGACGCGAACACCGGGGAGCTGTTTTTT
CASTMTSGGDANTGELFF
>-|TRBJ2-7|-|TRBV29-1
TGCAGCGTTGAGAGGGGGTCGGCCTACGAGCAGTACTTC
CSVERGSAYEQYF
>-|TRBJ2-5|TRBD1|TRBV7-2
TGTGCCAGCAGCCTAGAACAGGGGATTCGAGAGACCCAGTACTTC
CASSLEQGIRETQYF
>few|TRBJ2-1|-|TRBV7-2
TGTGCCAGCAGCTTTCTATTCTACAATGAGCAGTTCTTC
CASSFLFYNEQFF
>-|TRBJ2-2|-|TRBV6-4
TGTGCCAGCAGTGAGGGGACCGGGGAGCTGTTTTTT
CASSEGTGELFF
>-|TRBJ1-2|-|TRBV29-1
TGCAGCGTTACCTCAGGGTGGGCTGGCTACACCTTC
CSVTSGWAGYTF